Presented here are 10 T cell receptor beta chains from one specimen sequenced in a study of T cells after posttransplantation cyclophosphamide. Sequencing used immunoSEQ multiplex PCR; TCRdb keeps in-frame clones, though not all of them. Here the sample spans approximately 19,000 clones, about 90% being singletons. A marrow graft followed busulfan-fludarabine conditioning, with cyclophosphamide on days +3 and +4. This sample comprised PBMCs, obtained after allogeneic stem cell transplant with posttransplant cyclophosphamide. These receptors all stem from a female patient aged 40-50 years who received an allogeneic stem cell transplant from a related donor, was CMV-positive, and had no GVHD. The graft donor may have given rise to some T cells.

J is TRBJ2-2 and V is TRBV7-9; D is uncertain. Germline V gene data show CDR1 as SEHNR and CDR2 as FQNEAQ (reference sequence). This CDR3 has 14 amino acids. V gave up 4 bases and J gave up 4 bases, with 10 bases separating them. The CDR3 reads CASSSKPITGELFF. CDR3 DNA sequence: TGTGCCAGCAGCTCGAAGCCGATCACCGGGGAGCTGTTTTTT. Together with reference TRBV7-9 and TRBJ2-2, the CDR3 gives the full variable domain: DTGVSQNPRHKITKRGQNVTFRCDPISEHNRLYWYRQTLGQGPEFLTYFQNEAQLEKSRLLSDRFSAERPKGSFSTLEIQRTEQGDSAMYLCASSSKPITGELFFGEGSRLTVL.

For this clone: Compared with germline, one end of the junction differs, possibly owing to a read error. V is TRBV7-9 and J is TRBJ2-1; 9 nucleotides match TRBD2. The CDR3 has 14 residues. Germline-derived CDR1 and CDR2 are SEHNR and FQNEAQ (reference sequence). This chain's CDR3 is CASSIAGDYNEQFF. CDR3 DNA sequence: TGTGCCAGCAGCATAGCGGGAGACTACAATGAGCAGTTCTTC.

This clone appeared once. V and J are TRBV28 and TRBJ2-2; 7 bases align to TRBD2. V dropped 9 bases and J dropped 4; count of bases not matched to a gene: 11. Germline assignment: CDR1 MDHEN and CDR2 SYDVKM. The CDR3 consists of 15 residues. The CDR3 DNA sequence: TGTGCCAGTCAATCTAGCGGCACGTTCACCGGGGAGCTGTTTTTT. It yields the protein CASQSSGTFTGELFF.

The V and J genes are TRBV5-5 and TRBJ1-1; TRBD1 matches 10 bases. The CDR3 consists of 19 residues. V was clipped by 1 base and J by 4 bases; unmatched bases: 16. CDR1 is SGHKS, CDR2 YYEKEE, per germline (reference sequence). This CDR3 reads CASSLITTRDRGRGTEAFF. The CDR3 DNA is TGTGCCAGCAGCTTGATCACAACACGGGACAGGGGAAGAGGCACTGAAGCTTTCTTT.

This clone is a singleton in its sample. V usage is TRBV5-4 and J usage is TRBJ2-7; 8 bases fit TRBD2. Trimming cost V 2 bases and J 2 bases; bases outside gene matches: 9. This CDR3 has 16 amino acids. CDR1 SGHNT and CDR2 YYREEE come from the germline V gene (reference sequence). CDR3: CASSFPQKRGTYEQYF. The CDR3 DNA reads TGTGCCAGCAGCTTTCCCCAGAAGCGGGGGACCTACGAGCAGTACTTC.

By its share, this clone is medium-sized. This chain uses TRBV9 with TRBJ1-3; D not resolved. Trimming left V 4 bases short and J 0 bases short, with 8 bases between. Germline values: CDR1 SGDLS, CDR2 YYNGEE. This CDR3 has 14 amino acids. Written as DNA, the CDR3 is TGTGCCAGCAGCCTAGGCAGCTCTGGAAACACCATATATTTT. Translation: CASSLGSSGNTIYF. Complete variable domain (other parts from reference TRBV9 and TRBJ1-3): DSGVTQTPKHLITATGQRVTLRCSPRSGDLSVYWYQQSLDQGLQFLIQYYNGEERAKGNILERFSAQQFPDLHSELNLSSLELGDSALYFCASSLGSSGNTIYFGEGSWLTVV.

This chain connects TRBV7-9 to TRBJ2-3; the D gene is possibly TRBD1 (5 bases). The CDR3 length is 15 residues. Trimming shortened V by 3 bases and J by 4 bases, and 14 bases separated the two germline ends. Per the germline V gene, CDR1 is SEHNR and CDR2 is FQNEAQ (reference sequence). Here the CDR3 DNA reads TGTGCCAGCAGCTTGAAGGGGTCCCCCGCAGATACGCAGTATTTT. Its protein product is CASSLKGSPADTQYF.

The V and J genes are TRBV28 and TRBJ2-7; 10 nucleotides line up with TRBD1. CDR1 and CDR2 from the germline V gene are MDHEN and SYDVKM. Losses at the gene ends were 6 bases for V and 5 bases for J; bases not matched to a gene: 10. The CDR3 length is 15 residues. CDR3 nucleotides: TGTGCCAGCAGCCGTCTCCGGGACAGGGGCCACGAGCAGTACTTC. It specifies CASSRLRDRGHEQYF.

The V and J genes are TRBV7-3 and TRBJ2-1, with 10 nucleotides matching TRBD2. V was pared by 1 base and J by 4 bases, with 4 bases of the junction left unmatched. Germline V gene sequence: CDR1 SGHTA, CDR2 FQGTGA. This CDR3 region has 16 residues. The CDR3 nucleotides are TGTGCCAGCAGCTTAATAGCGGGAGGAAGGTACAATGAGCAGTTCTTC. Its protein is CASSLIAGGRYNEQFF.

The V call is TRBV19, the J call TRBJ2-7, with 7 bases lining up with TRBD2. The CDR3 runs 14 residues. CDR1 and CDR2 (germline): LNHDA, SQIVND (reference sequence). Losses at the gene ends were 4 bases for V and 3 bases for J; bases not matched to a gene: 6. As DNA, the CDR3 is TGTGCCAGTAGTAGAGGGAGGGGTGGCTACGAGCAGTACTTC. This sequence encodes CASSRGRGGYEQYF.